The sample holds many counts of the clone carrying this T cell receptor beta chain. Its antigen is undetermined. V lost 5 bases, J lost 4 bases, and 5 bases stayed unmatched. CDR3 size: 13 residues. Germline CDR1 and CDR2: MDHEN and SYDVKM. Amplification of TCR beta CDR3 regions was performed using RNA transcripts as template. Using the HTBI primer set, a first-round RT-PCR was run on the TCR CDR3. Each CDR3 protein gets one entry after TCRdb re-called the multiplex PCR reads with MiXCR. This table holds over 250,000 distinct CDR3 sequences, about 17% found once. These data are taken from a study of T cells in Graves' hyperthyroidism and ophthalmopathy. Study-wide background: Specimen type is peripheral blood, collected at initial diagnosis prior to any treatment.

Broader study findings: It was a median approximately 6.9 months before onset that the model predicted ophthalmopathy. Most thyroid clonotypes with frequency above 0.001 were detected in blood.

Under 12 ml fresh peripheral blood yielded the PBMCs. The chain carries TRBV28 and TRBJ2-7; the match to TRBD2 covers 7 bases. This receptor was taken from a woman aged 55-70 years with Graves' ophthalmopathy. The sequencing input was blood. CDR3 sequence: CASSGGDVYEQYF. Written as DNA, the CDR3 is TGTGCCAGCAGTGGGGGGGACGTTTACGAGCAGTACTTC. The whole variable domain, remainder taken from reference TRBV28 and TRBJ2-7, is DVKVTQSSRYLVKRTGEKVFLECVQDMDHENMFWYRQDPGLGLRLIYFSYDVKMKEKGDIPEGYSVSREKKERFSLILESASTNQTSMYLCASSGGDVYEQYFGPGTRLTVT.